Below, one TCR beta chain is given with its context. Its antigen is unknown. Each of the patients experienced relapse following autologous stem cell transplantation, and their brentuximab vedotin exposure differed. The record originates from a study of PD-1 blockade in classical Hodgkin lymphoma. The CDR3 runs to 15 residues. Germline V lookup: CDR1 MGHRA, CDR2 YSYEKL. V shed 4 bases and J 9 bases; nucleotides not matched to a gene: 14. General study findings and limits: Newly diagnosed and completely responding patients shared comparable baseline diversity.

Repertoires were generated with immunoSEQ multiplex PCR, while TCRdb's copy carries only in-frame clones and drops some. The sample shows 45,000 to 55,000 clones, 81% of them seen only once. This sequence originates from a human donor with classical Hodgkin lymphoma. Sequenced here: peripheral blood mononuclear cells (PBMCs), sampled at baseline. The chain joins TRBV4-1 to TRBJ2-7, with 8 bases lining up with TRBD2. CDR3 sequence (DNA): TGCGCCAGCAGCCCTCAGGATAGCGGGATGATTGGGCAGTACTTC. The encoded protein is CASSPQDSGMIGQYF.